The rows below give T cell receptor beta chains drawn from one sample of a study of shared clonotypes between healthy human individuals. Method: immunoSEQ multiplex PCR; TCRdb's copy keeps in-frame clones and lacks some. The table has hundreds of thousands of clones, 74% seen once. The source material was memory CD4+ T cells sorted from blood. These receptors all come from a woman aged 25-40 years in good health. Each CDR3 is given with its conserved first and last residue. The order of the fields is D gene, clone size, J gene, V gene, CDR3 protein, CDR3 DNA. D genes are given only for firm matches. Not every row has a clone size; where given, it reads once, few, many or a size class.

D: .
size: .
J: TRBJ2-7
V: TRBV21-1
CDR3: CASRRGVAYEQYF
DNA: TGTGCCAGCAGAAGGGGGGTTGCCTACGAGCAGTACTTC

D: TRBD1
size: .
J: TRBJ1-1
V: TRBV7-3
CDR3: CASSGRTGGDRAFF
DNA: TGTGCCAGCAGCGGTCGGACAGGGGGCGATCGTGCTTTCTTT

D: TRBD2
size: .
J: TRBJ2-7
V: TRBV7-2
CDR3: CASSSQRDLEQYF
DNA: TGTGCCAGCAGCTCACAGCGGGACCTCGAGCAGTACTTC

D: .
size: .
J: TRBJ1-5
V: TRBV2
CDR3: CASGVISGDQPQHF
DNA: TGTGCCAGCGGGGTGATCTCCGGAGATCAGCCCCAGCATTTT

D: .
size: .
J: TRBJ2-7
V: TRBV11-2
CDR3: CASFIVGSTYEQYF
DNA: TGTGCCAGCTTTATTGTGGGTAGCACCTACGAGCAGTACTTC

D: TRBD1
size: .
J: TRBJ2-7
V: TRBV4-1
CDR3: CASSQLQGKSSYEQYF
DNA: TGCGCCAGCAGCCAACTACAGGGGAAGTCGAGCTACGAGCAGTACTTC

D: .
size: .
J: TRBJ1-1
V: TRBV11-3
CDR3: CASSLHEEAEAFF
DNA: TGTGCCAGCAGCTTACACGAGGAGGCTGAAGCTTTCTTT

D: .
size: .
J: TRBJ1-3
V: TRBV6-1
CDR3: CASSEQGADTIYF
DNA: TGTGCCAGCAGTGAACAGGGAGCGGACACCATATATTTT

D: TRBD1
size: .
J: TRBJ1-2
V: TRBV29-1
CDR3: CSVGRQGLGYTF
DNA: TGCAGCGTTGGCCGACAGGGTCTCGGCTACACCTTC

D: .
size: .
J: TRBJ2-3
V: TRBV6-5
CDR3: CASGVGWSSTDTQYF
DNA: TGTGCCAGTGGGGTGGGGTGGTCTAGCACAGATACGCAGTATTTT

D: .
size: .
J: TRBJ2-1
V: TRBV11-3
CDR3: CASSLEGPSNEQFF
DNA: TGTGCCAGCAGCTTAGAGGGACCATCCAATGAGCAGTTCTTC

D: TRBD2
size: .
J: TRBJ2-7
V: TRBV2
CDR3: CASRGTSGRAYEQYF
DNA: TGTGCCAGCAGAGGGACTAGCGGGAGGGCCTACGAGCAGTACTTC

D: TRBD2
size: .
J: TRBJ2-7
V: TRBV7-2
CDR3: CASSTSSGTSYEQYF
DNA: TGTGCCAGCAGCACCTCTAGCGGGACCTCCTACGAGCAGTACTTC

D: .
size: .
J: TRBJ1-5
V: TRBV29-1
CDR3: CSVFEGRGSNQPQHF
DNA: TGCAGCGTATTTGAGGGCAGGGGATCCAATCAGCCCCAGCATTTT

D: .
size: .
J: TRBJ1-4
V: TRBV30
CDR3: CAWSRHPNEKLFF
DNA: TGTGCCTGGAGCCGGCACCCTAATGAAAAACTGTTTTTT

D: .
size: .
J: TRBJ1-1
V: TRBV18
CDR3: CASSPREATEAFF
DNA: TGTGCCAGCTCACCACGGGAGGCCACTGAAGCTTTCTTT

D: .
size: .
J: TRBJ2-7
V: TRBV28
CDR3: CASSLLADLRHEQYF
DNA: TGTGCCAGCAGTTTACTAGCCGACCTGAGGCACGAGCAGTACTTC

D: .
size: .
J: TRBJ2-5
V: TRBV13
CDR3: CASSSDSWETQYF
DNA: TGTGCCAGCAGCTCGGACTCTTGGGAGACCCAGTACTTC

D: TRBD2
size: .
J: TRBJ2-7
V: TRBV6-6
CDR3: CASRRGTSGSYEQYF
DNA: TGTGCCAGCAGACGTGGGACTAGCGGAAGCTACGAGCAGTACTTC

D: .
size: many
J: TRBJ2-5
V: TRBV7-9
CDR3: CASSNEETQYF
DNA: TGTGCCAGCAGTAACGAGGAGACCCAGTACTTC

D: .
size: .
J: TRBJ2-2
V: TRBV5-1
CDR3: CASSLISLPTGELFF
DNA: TGCGCCAGCAGCTTGATTTCTCTCCCTACCGGGGAGCTGTTTTTT

D: .
size: .
J: TRBJ1-1
V: TRBV4-2
CDR3: CASSQEDGRMNTEAFF
DNA: TGTGCCAGCAGCCAAGAGGACGGAAGAATGAACACTGAAGCTTTCTTT

D: .
size: .
J: TRBJ2-6
V: TRBV28
CDR3: CASRPGVYGANVLTF
DNA: TGTGCCAGCAGACCAGGGGTTTATGGGGCCAACGTCCTGACTTTC

D: .
size: few
J: TRBJ1-1
V: TRBV5-5
CDR3: CASSSNLGWAFF
DNA: TGTGCCAGCAGCTCAAACCTCGGCTGGGCTTTCTTT

D: .
size: .
J: TRBJ1-1
V: TRBV21-1
CDR3: CASSKALGLNTEAFF
DNA: TGTGCCAGCAGCAAAGCGCTGGGGTTGAACACTGAAGCTTTCTTT

D: TRBD1
size: .
J: TRBJ2-7
V: TRBV19
CDR3: CASSSDRVFGTYEQYF
DNA: TGTGCCAGTAGTTCGGACAGGGTATTCGGAACCTACGAGCAGTACTTC

D: .
size: .
J: TRBJ1-3
V: TRBV11-2
CDR3: CASSLVQAGSGNTIYF
DNA: TGTGCCAGCAGCTTAGTACAGGCGGGCTCTGGAAACACCATATATTTT

D: .
size: .
J: TRBJ2-2
V: TRBV7-9
CDR3: CASRQSLRMDTGELFF
DNA: TGTGCCAGCAGACAATCACTCCGGATGGACACCGGGGAGCTGTTTTTT

D: .
size: .
J: TRBJ1-2
V: TRBV28
CDR3: CASSFVRGRSGYTF
DNA: TGTGCCAGCAGTTTTGTTAGGGGGAGAAGTGGCTACACCTTC

D: .
size: .
J: TRBJ1-5
V: TRBV18
CDR3: CASSPPRQGLFQPQHF
DNA: TGTGCCAGCTCACCACCTCGGCAGGGTCTTTTTCAGCCCCAGCATTTT

D: TRBD2
size: .
J: TRBJ2-7
V: TRBV5-4
CDR3: CASSHMGGSTYEQYF
DNA: TGTGCCAGCAGCCACATGGGGGGGTCGACCTACGAGCAGTACTTC

D: .
size: few
J: TRBJ2-3
V: TRBV27
CDR3: CASSLSWQATDTQYF
DNA: TGTGCCAGCAGTTTATCGTGGCAAGCCACAGATACGCAGTATTTT

D: TRBD2
size: once
J: TRBJ2-1
V: TRBV29-1
CDR3: CSVTSRKYNEQFF
DNA: TGCAGCGTGACTAGCAGAAAATACAATGAGCAGTTCTTC

D: TRBD1
size: .
J: TRBJ1-1
V: TRBV5-4
CDR3: CASSLTHTGTGGTEAFF
DNA: TGTGCCAGCAGCCTTACTCACACAGGGACAGGTGGCACTGAAGCTTTCTTT